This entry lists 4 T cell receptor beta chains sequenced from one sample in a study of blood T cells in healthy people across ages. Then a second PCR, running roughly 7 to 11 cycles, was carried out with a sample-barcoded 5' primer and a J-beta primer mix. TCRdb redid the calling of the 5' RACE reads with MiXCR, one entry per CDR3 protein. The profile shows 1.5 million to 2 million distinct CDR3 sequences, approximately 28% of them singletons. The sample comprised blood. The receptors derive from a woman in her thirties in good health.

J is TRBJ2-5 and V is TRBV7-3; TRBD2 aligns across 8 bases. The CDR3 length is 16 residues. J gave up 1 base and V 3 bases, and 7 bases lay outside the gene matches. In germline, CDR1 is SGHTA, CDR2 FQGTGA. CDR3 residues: CASSLGGTRLQETQYF. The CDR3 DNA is TGTGCCAGCAGCTTGGGGGGGACTAGACTCCAAGAGACCCAGTACTTC.

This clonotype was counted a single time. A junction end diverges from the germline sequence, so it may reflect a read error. This CDR3 is CSARLAGRYSEQFF. The CDR3 region has the DNA TGCAGTGCTCGACTAGCGGGGAGATACAGTGAGCAGTTCTTC. The chain joins TRBV20-1 to TRBJ2-1; 11 positions agree with TRBD2. Germline V gene data show CDR1 as DFQATT and CDR2 as SNEGSKA (reference sequence). CDR3 size: 14 residues.

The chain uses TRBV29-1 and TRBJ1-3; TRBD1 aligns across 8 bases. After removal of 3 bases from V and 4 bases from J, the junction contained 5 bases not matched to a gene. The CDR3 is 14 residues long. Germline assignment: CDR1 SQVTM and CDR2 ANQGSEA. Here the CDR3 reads CSVDRTGTGNTIYF. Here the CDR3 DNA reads TGCAGCGTTGACCGGACAGGGACCGGAAACACCATATATTTT.

CDR3 in amino acids: CASSQVWTGFDTQYF. The DNA for the CDR3 is TGCGCCAGCAGCCAAGTTTGGACAGGGTTCGATACGCAGTATTTT. The chain combines TRBV4-3 with TRBJ2-3; 8 nucleotides agree with TRBD1. Germline CDR1 reads LGHNA; CDR2 reads YSLEER. V shed 1 base, J shed 6 bases, and the junction held 6 bases outside the gene matches. CDR3 size: 15 residues.